This entry lists 10 T cell receptor beta chains sequenced from one sample in a study of vaccination and CD4 T cells after COVID-19. The Oncomine TCR Beta short-read assay was applied to DNA of cultured CD4+ T cells. TCRdb independently ran MiXCR on the PCR reads; one entry per CDR3 protein. The repertoire holds some 15,000 distinct CDR3 sequences, roughly three fifths seen once, with about 10% in the top ten. Their cognate antigens are unknown. Documented treatment: roughly ten-day PBMC culture with coronavirus spike peptide pools or control peptides (ViraFEST assay). Sequenced input: CD4+ T cells from blood, cultured in vitro. All receptors derive from a human donor who had recovered from COVID-19.

This clonotype was observed once. This CDR3 is CASSYSRGHEQFF. The CDR3 nucleotides read TGTGCCAGCAGTTACTCCAGGGGCCATGAGCAGTTCTTC. This chain uses TRBV6-5 with TRBJ2-1; a possible D gene is TRBD1 (6 bases). CDR3 length: 13 amino acids. CDR1 is MNHEY and CDR2 is SVGAGI in the germline V gene. Trimming stripped 0 bases from V and 8 bases from J, with 8 bases between.

This clonotype was recorded a few times. The chain is built from TRBV6-1 and TRBJ2-1; D is undetermined. Germline-derived CDR1 and CDR2 are MNHNS and SASEGT. The V end was cut by 8 bases, the J end by 6 bases, with 14 bases between. The CDR3 is made up of 13 amino acids. CDR3 in amino acids: CASQRYGGNEQFF. CDR3 nucleotide sequence: TGTGCCAGCCAGAGGTATGGCGGCAATGAGCAGTTCTTC.

With respect to this clonotype: A read error may produce the germline difference seen at one junction end. V and J are TRBV24-1 and TRBJ1-2; possibly TRBD1 for D (6 bases). Germline values: CDR1 KGHDR, CDR2 SFDVKD. This CDR3 comprises 17 residues. In DNA form, the CDR3 reads TGTGTCACCAGTGATTCCACTCCGACAGGTCCTCTAGGTGGCTACACCTTC. It translates to CVTSDSTPTGPLGGYTF.

In this sample, this clonotype turned up a few times. CDR3 coding DNA: TGCAGTGCCCTCACTAGCGGGAGATTGAACACCGGGGAGCTGTTTTTT. Encoded protein: CSALTSGRLNTGELFF. The rearrangement links TRBV20-1 to TRBJ2-2, with 11 bases lining up with TRBD2. J was trimmed by 1 base and V by 6 bases; bases with no gene match: 7. The length of the CDR3 is 16 residues. Germline values: CDR1 DFQATT, CDR2 SNEGSKA (reference sequence).

This clonotype was observed a single time. CDR3 nucleotides: TGTGCCAGCAGCTTAAGTGCTAGCGGAGCCTACAATGAGCAGTTCTTC. Translating it yields CASSLSASGAYNEQFF. The genes are TRBV7-3 and TRBJ2-1, with TRBD2 matching over 7 bases. Germline trimming cut 1 base from V and 2 bases from J; bases unmatched to any gene: 5. CDR1 is SGHTA and CDR2 is FQGTGA in the germline V gene. The CDR3 spans 16 residues.

The chain links TRBV11-1 to TRBJ1-5, with no clear D. V dropped 5 bases and J dropped 6 bases, with 11 bases sitting between them. CDR3 length: 13 residues. From germline, CDR1 is SGHAT and CDR2 FQDESV (reference sequence). The CDR3 nucleotides read TGTGCCAGCAGCCTTGCATGGGGTCAGCCCCAGCATTTT. It is translated as CASSLAWGQPQHF. The complete variable domain, with remaining parts taken from reference TRBV11-1 and TRBJ1-5, reads EAEVAQSPRYKITEKSQAVAFWCDPISGHATLYWYRQILGQGPELLVQFQDESVVDDSQLPKDRFSAERLKGVDSTLKIQPAELGDSAMYLCASSLAWGQPQHFGDGTRLSIL.

The V gene is TRBV30, the J gene TRBJ1-2; 10 bases are a match to TRBD1. The CDR3 is 16 residues long. Germline V CDR1 and CDR2: GTSNPN, SVGIG (reference sequence). Losses at the gene ends were 7 bases for V and 5 bases for J; bases not matched to a gene: 16. The CDR3 loop is CAYINSGTGVEYGYTF. The CDR3 coding sequence is TGTGCCTACATAAACTCCGGGACAGGGGTAGAGTATGGCTACACCTTC.

The CDR3 DNA sequence: TGTGCCAGCAGCTTAGACAGGGTGAGCACTGAAGCTTTCTTT. This translates into CASSLDRVSTEAFF. The chain carries TRBV11-2 and TRBJ1-1, with D possibly matching TRBD1 (5 bases). CDR1 is SGHAT, CDR2 FQNNGV, per germline. The CDR3 runs to 14 residues. V lost 0 bases and J 4 bases, leaving 9 bases between the germline ends.

The chain couples TRBV28 to TRBJ1-3; D gene unclear. This CDR3 is 13 amino acids long. Germline V lookup: CDR1 MDHEN, CDR2 SYDVKM. V gave up 3 bases and J gave up 8 bases, with 11 bases separating them. The DNA of the CDR3 is TGTGCCAGCAGTTTTCGAGGGATTTACACCATATATTTT. It is translated as CASSFRGIYTIYF. Drawing the rest from reference TRBV28 and TRBJ1-3, the complete variable domain is DVKVTQSSRYLVKRTGEKVFLECVQDMDHENMFWYRQDPGLGLRLIYFSYDVKMKEKGDIPEGYSVSREKKERFSLILESASTNQTSMYLCASSFRGIYTIYFGEGSWLTVV.

V gene TRBV21-1 combines with J gene TRBJ2-3; TRBD2, as called in the table, went unchecked against the DNA. TRBV21-1 is assigned pseudogene status. The CDR3 has 16 residues. CDR3 sequence (DNA): TGTGCCAGCAGCAACGGATCTAGCGGGAGTAGGTATACGCAGTATTTT. This translates into CASSNGSSGSRYTQYF.